The source of this T cell receptor beta chain is a study of blood T cell repertoires in COVID-19 (dated by TCRdb to 2018 to 2021). General notes on the study: Samples from collaborators originated in the United States, Italy and Spain and spanned both the acute and convalescent phases of COVID-19. Where available, HLA class I and class II types were obtained from metadata supplied by the sample provider rather than from assay-based typing. The dataset comprised deeply sampled blood TCRbeta repertoires from subjects exposed to, actively infected with, or recovered from COVID-19. The repertoires were released in a freely available public database intended as a resource for research on the immune response to SARS-CoV-2. Nearly every sample came with metadata listing a de-identified subject ID, COVID-19 status, age in years and sex. The samples were drawn from the first 160 participants of the ongoing ImmuneRACE study and from 1,254 subjects provided by 6 global collaborators. The material from the prospective study consisted of cDNA or gDNA derived from T cells, B-cell-depleted T cells, or PBMCs.

As regards this clone: This receptor's antigen is unknown. Within one base of it there is no much larger clone, and no base qualities were kept.

General conclusions and limits of the study: The amount of clinical and demographic metadata varied by source and participant and was provided uncurated.

V was cut back by 3 bases and J by 4 bases, leaving a gap of 8 bases between them. The CDR3 starts with the cysteine, ends with the phenylalanine, and has 13 residues. The entry retains the CDR3 DNA only, 39 bases that are in frame from base 1. The germline V gene supplies CDR1 MNHEY and CDR2 SVGAGI. In the prospective study, participants were about 18 to 89 years old, resided in under 30 geographic areas of the United States, and were enrolled through a virtual design. To assign participants to cohorts, the prospective study relied on clinical history that participants themselves reported in a screening survey and a study questionnaire. For ImmuneRACE Cohort 3, a participant was defined as recovered based on two consecutive negative NP/OP PCR tests, clearance by a healthcare professional, or resolution of symptoms. Each participant in the prospective study had whole blood, serum and a nasopharyngeal or oropharyngeal swab collected by mobile phlebotomists. Over a roughly two-month period, participants in the prospective study had the option of providing additional blood draws and questionnaires. Before DNA extraction, blood samples from the prospective study were shipped at room temperature or frozen.

TCRbeta CDR3 regions were amplified from genomic DNA using the immunoSEQ Assay, a bias-controlled multiplex PCR. Per the authors' processing: Within the assay, amplification of reference gene primers was used to estimate how many nucleated cells each sample contained. To quantify the absolute abundance of each unique TCRbeta CDR3 rearrangement, sequence reads were collapsed and filtered. For each sample, productive Simpson clonality was calculated as the square root of Simpson's diversity index over productive rearrangements. TCRdb retrieved this table from immuneACCESS and kept in-frame rearrangements only. Not all clones are present; in checked studies, unresolved V genes account for under half, and no reason is known for the remainder. V, J and clone size reflect that table, while D and trimming were determined from the DNA. For this sample there are about 250,000 clones; 85% to 90% appear just once. Approximately 1.6% of the sample is held by the ten biggest clonotypes.

The sequence was collected from a woman in her forties or fifties who had recovered from COVID-19. The sequenced sample was PBMCs or T cells enriched from blood (not recorded which). This receptor chain uses TRBV6-5 and TRBJ2-3; no D gene call is confident. CDR3 region: CASSYRVSDTQYF. The nucleotide sequence is TGTGCCAGCAGTTATCGGGTCTCAGATACGCAGTATTTT.